This T cell receptor beta chain was recovered during a study of shared clonotypes between healthy human individuals. This table comes from immunoSEQ multiplex PCR, and its TCRdb copy is limited to in-frame clones, with some not included. The table has millions of clones, under 95% seen once. Turning to this clone: Its specificity is unknown.

CDR3 length: 13 amino acids. V shed 3 bases and J shed 7 bases, with 10 bases lying between them. Looked up from germline, CDR1 is MNHEY and CDR2 is SMNVEV (reference sequence). Study findings and constraints: Although depth was large, rarefaction showed that sequencing of the sorted subsets was incomplete.

Naive CD8 isolation took CD45RO-negative cells positively selected for CCR7 and excluded terminally differentiated effector memory CD45RA+ cells. The healthy adult donors were HIV-negative and reported no recent acute infections or vaccinations. The sequenced sample consisted of naive CD8+ T cells from PBMCs. This TCR was sampled from a man between 18 and 35 years old in good health. Some clones in this sample may be carry-over from other donors' samples. This chain links TRBV27 with TRBJ1-5; a weak D match, TRBD1 (6 bases). This chain's CDR3 is CASSLGARQPQHF. In DNA form, the CDR3 reads TGTGCCAGCAGTTTGGGGGCAAGGCAGCCCCAGCATTTT.